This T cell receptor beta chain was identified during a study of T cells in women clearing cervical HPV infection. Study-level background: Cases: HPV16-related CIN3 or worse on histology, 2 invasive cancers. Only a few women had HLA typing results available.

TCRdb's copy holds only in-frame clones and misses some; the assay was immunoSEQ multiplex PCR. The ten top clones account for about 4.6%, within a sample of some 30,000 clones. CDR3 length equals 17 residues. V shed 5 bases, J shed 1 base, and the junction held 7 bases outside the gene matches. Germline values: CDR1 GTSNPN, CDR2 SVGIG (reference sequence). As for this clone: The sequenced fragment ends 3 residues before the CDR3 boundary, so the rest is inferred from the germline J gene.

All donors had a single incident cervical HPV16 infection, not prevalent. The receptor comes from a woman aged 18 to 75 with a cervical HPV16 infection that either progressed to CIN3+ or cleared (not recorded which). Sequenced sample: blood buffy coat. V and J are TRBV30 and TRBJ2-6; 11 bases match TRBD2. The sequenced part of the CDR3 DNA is TGTGCCTGGGGAGGGACTAGCGGAAAATCTGGGGCCAACGTC. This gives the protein CAWGGTSGKSGANV. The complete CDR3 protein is CAWGGTSGKSGANVLTF.